Below are 11 T cell receptor beta chains sequenced from a single sample in a study of cytomegalovirus exposure and HLA in healthy donors. Primers: 60 Vbeta forward and 13 Jbeta reverse. The assay was immunoSEQ multiplex PCR, and TCRdb's table has in-frame clones only and misses some. Here the sample spans 150,000 to 180,000 clones, 74% being singletons. Sequencing used PBMCs. Receptors were obtained from a man under 40 in good health and CMV-seronegative.

This clone came up a few times. The V gene is TRBV2, the J gene TRBJ2-3, with 10 bases matching TRBD2. The V and J ends lost 7 bases and 6 bases, in that order; junction bases with no gene match: 7. The CDR3 is 14 residues long. CDR1 and CDR2 from the germline V gene are SNHLY and FYNNEI. The CDR3 coding sequence is TGTGCCAGCAAACTAGCGGGGAGGTCGGATACGCAGTATTTT. It translates to CASKLAGRSDTQYF.

The chain employs TRBV28 and TRBJ2-1; D may be TRBD1 (6 bases). Trimming stripped 4 bases from V and 4 bases from J, with 11 bases between. The CDR3 totals 14 residues. Germline assignment: CDR1 MDHEN and CDR2 SYDVKM. CDR3 in DNA: TGTGCCAGCAGTTCCCAGGGGCTTTACAATGAGCAGTTCTTC. Translating it yields CASSSQGLYNEQFF.

This CDR3 reads CAWTGGATNEKLFF. CDR3 DNA: TGTGCCTGGACAGGGGGCGCAACTAATGAAAAACTGTTTTTT. The chain joins TRBV30 to TRBJ1-4; 8 bases line up with TRBD1. The germline CDR1 and CDR2 sequences are GTSNPN and SVGIG (reference sequence). The CDR3 is made up of 14 amino acids. J gave up 0 bases and V 4 bases, and 1 base lay outside the gene matches.

This sequence joins TRBV2 and TRBJ2-1; the match to TRBD2 covers 7 bases. Trimming took 10 bases from V and 7 from J; bases not matched to a gene: 13. This CDR3 has 14 amino acids. Germline assignment: CDR1 SNHLY and CDR2 FYNNEI. CDR3 sequence (DNA): TGTGCCATTCCCTCGGGACTACCTTTTAATGAGCAGTTCTTC. It codes for CAIPSGLPFNEQFF.

The rearrangement uses TRBV1 and TRBJ1-5; the D call TRBD1 from the table was never checked on the DNA. TRBV1 has pseudogene status. There are 15 residues in the CDR3. The chain's CDR3 is CTSRHRDRGDQPQHF. In DNA, the CDR3 is TGCACCAGCAGACACCGGGACAGGGGAGATCAGCCCCAGCATTTT.

This chain joins TRBV5-1 and TRBJ1-1; 8 nucleotides match TRBD1. Unmatched junction bases numbered 5, after V lost 0 bases and J lost 7 bases. The CDR3 length is 14 residues. Germline assignment: CDR1 SGHRS and CDR2 YFSETQ. CDR3 coding DNA: TGCGCCAGCAGCTTGGCAGGGGGCTCAGGTGAAGCTTTCTTT. Its protein is CASSLAGGSGEAFF. The full variable domain, completed using reference TRBV5-1 and TRBJ1-1, is KAGVTQTPRYLIKTRGQQVTLSCSPISGHRSVSWYQQTPGQGLQFLFEYFSETQRNKGNFPGRFSGRQFSNSRSEMNVSTLELGDSALYLCASSLAGGSGEAFFGQGTRLTVV.

The rearrangement uses TRBV28 and TRBJ1-2, with 10 nucleotides matching TRBD1. Per germline, CDR1 MDHEN and CDR2 SYDVKM. J was trimmed by 4 bases and V by 3 bases; bases with no gene match: 8. This CDR3 is built from 16 residues. CDR3 sequence (DNA): TGTGCCAGCAGTTTCTCGGACAGGGGGAGCGGCTATGGCTACACCTTC. It translates to CASSFSDRGSGYGYTF.

A single count supports this clone. V is TRBV19 and J is TRBJ2-2; 8 bases match TRBD2. CDR1 and CDR2 from the germline V gene are LNHDA and SQIVND (reference sequence). The CDR3 is 15 residues long. V dropped 3 bases and J dropped 4; count of bases not matched to a gene: 4. This CDR3 is CASSMTSESTGELFF. In nucleotides, the CDR3 is TGTGCCAGTAGTATGACTAGCGAGAGCACCGGGGAGCTGTTTTTT.

The chain links TRBV5-1 to TRBJ2-2, with D possibly TRBD1 on 6 matching bases. This CDR3 has 15 amino acids. CDR1 is SGHRS, CDR2 YFSETQ, per germline. V was pared by 0 bases and J by 8 bases, with 14 bases between. The CDR3 region is CASSLGLTGSGELFF. CDR3 bases: TGCGCCAGCAGCTTGGGCCTGACAGGATCGGGGGAGCTGTTTTTT. Full variable domain (outside the CDR3, taken from reference TRBV5-1 and TRBJ2-2): KAGVTQTPRYLIKTRGQQVTLSCSPISGHRSVSWYQQTPGQGLQFLFEYFSETQRNKGNFPGRFSGRQFSNSRSEMNVSTLELGDSALYLCASSLGLTGSGELFFGEGSRLTVL.

This sequence joins TRBV5-4 and TRBJ2-7, with 9 bases identical to TRBD2. The CDR3 length is 15 residues. Germline loops: CDR1 SGHNT, CDR2 YYREEE (reference sequence). V gave up 0 bases and J gave up 7 bases; unmatched junction bases: 8. The DNA of the CDR3 is TGTGCCAGCAGCTTGGGCGCGGGGGGGCCCGGAGAGCAGTACTTC. It is translated as CASSLGAGGPGEQYF. Full variable domain (rest looked up from reference TRBV5-4 and TRBJ2-7): ETGVTQSPTHLIKTRGQQVTLRCSSQSGHNTVSWYQQALGQGPQFIFQYYREEENGRGNFPPRFSGLQFPNYSSELNVNALELDDSALYLCASSLGAGGPGEQYFGPGTRLTVT.

The rearrangement joins TRBV4-2 to TRBJ2-1; D is unclear. V was pared by 5 bases and J by 5 bases, with 10 bases between. Germline V gene sequence: CDR1 LGHNA, CDR2 YNFKEQ. The CDR3 length is 13 residues. The CDR3 DNA follows: TGTGCCAGCAGCTTGGGCCCCCACAATGAGCAGTTCTTC. Translation gives CASSLGPHNEQFF.